One sample yielded the 21 T cell receptor beta chains listed below, sequenced in a study of cytomegalovirus exposure and HLA in healthy donors. The PCR made use of 60 Vbeta and 13 Jbeta primers. Only in-frame clones appear in the TCRdb table, and some are missing; sequencing was by immunoSEQ multiplex PCR. Among about 120,000 clones listed, almost 85% were seen once. Specimen: PBMCs. These receptors all stem from a woman between 18 and 30 years old in good health and CMV-seronegative.

This clone was found once. The chain links TRBV6-1 to TRBJ2-3; D possibly corresponds to TRBD2 (6 bases). V lost 7 bases, J lost 1 base, and 15 bases lay in between. Germline assignment: CDR1 MNHNS and CDR2 SASEGT. The CDR3 is 15 residues long. CDR3 DNA sequence: TGTGCCAGCAAAAGGAGGGCTAGCGGCACAGATACGCAGTATTTT. As protein: CASKRRASGTDTQYF.

The V and J genes are TRBV5-8 and TRBJ1-1; 9 positions agree with TRBD1. Germline-derived CDR1 and CDR2 are SGHTS and YDEGEE. With V trimmed by 0 bases and J by 1 base, 4 bases remained unmatched. CDR3 size: 16 residues. CDR3 sequence (DNA): TGTGCCAGCAGCTTGGGACCGGGACAGGGGAACACTGAAGCTTTCTTT. As protein: CASSLGPGQGNTEAFF.

As regards this clone: The junction shows a germline mismatch at one end, possibly a read error. V is TRBV5-1 and J is TRBJ2-3; 10 nucleotides line up with TRBD2. CDR1 and CDR2 (germline): SGHRS, YFSETQ. The CDR3 has 18 amino acids. The CDR3 loop reads CASSLGLANLQSTVTQYF. Here the CDR3 DNA reads TGCGCCAGCAGCCTGGGACTAGCGAACCTCCAAAGTACAGTTACGCAGTATTTT.

The genes are TRBV27 and TRBJ2-7; D is unclear. The CDR3 contains 14 residues. Germline CDR1 is MNHEY and CDR2 is SMNVEV (reference sequence). V was shortened by 1 base and J by 2 bases, with 9 bases between the two germline ends. The CDR3 sequence is CASSLFSGAYEQYF. As DNA, the CDR3 is TGTGCCAGCAGTTTATTCTCAGGCGCCTACGAGCAGTACTTC.

The chain combines TRBV5-1 with TRBJ2-3, with TRBD2 identical over 9 bases. The length of the CDR3 is 16 residues. J gave up 4 bases and V 0 bases, and 6 bases lay outside the gene matches. Looked up from germline, CDR1 is SGHRS and CDR2 is YFSETQ. The CDR3 is CASSLGASGKSDTQYF. CDR3 DNA: TGCGCCAGCAGCTTGGGGGCTAGCGGGAAATCAGATACGCAGTATTTT.

This clone appeared once. This sequence joins TRBV4-1 and TRBJ2-7; TRBD2 matches 15 bases. With 4 bases clipped from V and 0 bases from J, the junction kept 4 bases outside the gene matches. This CDR3 is 17 amino acids long. Germline values: CDR1 MGHRA, CDR2 YSYEKL. CDR3 region: CASSLGTSGRHSYEQYF. The CDR3 DNA follows: TGCGCCAGCAGCCTGGGGACTAGCGGGAGGCACTCCTACGAGCAGTACTTC.

The chain is built from TRBV9 and TRBJ2-5, with D tentatively TRBD1 (6 bases). Germline CDR1 is SGDLS and CDR2 is YYNGEE. Trimming shortened V by 3 bases and J by 5 bases, and 11 bases separated the two germline ends. This CDR3 is 13 amino acids long. The CDR3 nucleotides read TGTGCCAGCAGCGCTGGGGGCCGGGAGACCCAGTACTTC. Its protein product is CASSAGGRETQYF.

This chain connects TRBV7-2 to TRBJ1-2; 11 positions agree with TRBD1. Germline V gene lookup returns CDR1 SGHTA and CDR2 FQGNSA. The CDR3 consists of 16 residues. J lost 5 bases, V lost 0 bases, and 5 bases had no gene match. For the CDR3, the DNA is TGTGCCAGCAGCTTAGCGGGACAGGGGGAGATATATGGCTACACCTTC. This encodes CASSLAGQGEIYGYTF.

This chain links TRBV6-5 with TRBJ2-7; D is ambiguous. The CDR3 is 13 amino acids. The V and J ends lost 2 bases and 0 bases respectively, with 5 bases between them. Germline assignment: CDR1 MNHEY and CDR2 SVGAGI. CDR3 bases: TGTGCCAGCAGTTACAGGAGCTCCTACGAGCAGTACTTC. Translation: CASSYRSSYEQYF.

This clone was counted once. This sequence joins TRBV29-1 and TRBJ2-2; unclear D gene. CDR3 length equals 12 residues. Deletions cut 4 bases from V and 2 bases from J, with 5 bases between. Germline lookup yields CDR1 SQVTM and CDR2 ANQGSEA. In DNA form, the CDR3 reads TGCAGCGTTGCAGGCAACACCGGGGAGCTGTTTTTT. This codes for CSVAGNTGELFF.

The CDR3 sequence is CASGLVLGAKANYGYTF. CDR3 nucleotides: TGTGCTAGTGGTTTGGTACTGGGGGCAAAAGCTAACTATGGCTACACCTTC. The chain joins TRBV12-5 to TRBJ1-2, with D maybe TRBD1 (6 bases). The V gene's germline CDR1 is LGHNT and CDR2 FRNRAP. The V end lost 0 bases, the J end lost 0 bases, and 14 bases lay between the germline ends. This CDR3 has 17 amino acids.

V is TRBV7-9 and J is TRBJ1-6; 7 bases line up with TRBD1. V shed 3 bases, J shed 6 bases, and the junction held 5 bases outside the gene matches. Germline loops: CDR1 SEHNR, CDR2 FQNEAQ (reference sequence). CDR3 size: 15 residues. CDR3 protein: CASSFWGDSNSPLHF. The CDR3 DNA follows: TGTGCCAGCAGCTTTTGGGGGGACAGTAATTCACCCCTCCACTTT.

The chain joins TRBV5-1 to TRBJ2-4, with 10 bases that match TRBD2. CDR3 length equals 15 residues. The germline V gene encodes CDR1 SGHRS and CDR2 YFSETQ. With V trimmed by 4 bases and J by 4 bases, 5 bases remained unmatched. CDR3 DNA: TGCGCCAGCAGCCCCTGGACTAGCGGAAAAAACATTCAGTACTTC. This codes for CASSPWTSGKNIQYF. Looking up the rest from reference TRBV5-1 and TRBJ2-4 gives the full variable domain: KAGVTQTPRYLIKTRGQQVTLSCSPISGHRSVSWYQQTPGQGLQFLFEYFSETQRNKGNFPGRFSGRQFSNSRSEMNVSTLELGDSALYLCASSPWTSGKNIQYFGAGTRLSVL.

This chain links TRBV19 with TRBJ2-1; no definite D call. The CDR3 covers 15 residues. Looked up from germline, CDR1 is LNHDA and CDR2 is SQIVND (reference sequence). With 7 bases removed from V and 5 bases from J, the gap between germline ends came to 18 bases. CDR3 bases: TGTGCCAGTACCCTAGACCGGAGTGGCCACAATGAGCAGTTCTTC. Its translation: CASTLDRSGHNEQFF. The full variable domain, with the rest looked up from reference TRBV19 and TRBJ2-1, is DGGITQSPKYLFRKEGQNVTLSCEQNLNHDAMYWYRQDPGQGLRLIYYSQIVNDFQKGDIAEGYSVSREKKESFPLTVTSAQKNPTAFYLCASTLDRSGHNEQFFGPGTRLTVL.

The V gene is TRBV2, the J gene TRBJ1-5; no clear D gene. Trimming shortened V by 4 bases and J by 6 bases, and 19 bases separated the two germline ends. Looked up from germline, CDR1 is SNHLY and CDR2 is FYNNEI. The CDR3 loop spans 16 amino acids. The CDR3 is CASSAVAGIAGQPQHF. The DNA for the CDR3 is TGTGCCAGCAGTGCGGTGGCCGGGATAGCAGGTCAGCCCCAGCATTTT.

The rearrangement joins TRBV9 to TRBJ2-3, with 10 bases aligning to TRBD2. This CDR3 spans 17 amino acids. The germline V gene has CDR1 SGDLS and CDR2 YYNGEE. Trimming cost V 3 bases and J 1 base; bases outside gene matches: 8. The CDR3 nucleotides are TGTGCCAGCAGCGGCGACATAGCGGGGGGCGGCACAGATACGCAGTATTTT. This gives the protein CASSGDIAGGGTDTQYF.

This chain uses TRBV5-4 with TRBJ1-1; TRBD1 might be the D (5 bases). Germline lookup yields CDR1 SGHNT and CDR2 YYREEE (reference sequence). V was trimmed by 3 bases and J by 3 bases, leaving 12 bases between them. The CDR3 spans 14 residues. CDR3 in amino acids: CASSSLGGHTEAFF. CDR3 nucleotide sequence: TGTGCCAGCAGCTCTTTGGGGGGACACACTGAAGCTTTCTTT.

The J gene is TRBJ1-1, the V gene TRBV28; 8 nucleotides agree with TRBD1. This CDR3 region has 15 residues. With V trimmed by 5 bases and J by 1 base, 6 bases remained unmatched. The germline CDR1 and CDR2 sequences are MDHEN and SYDVKM. Written as DNA, the CDR3 is TGTGCCAGCAGTCCGACAGGGGCGACGAACACTGAAGCTTTCTTT. Translating gives CASSPTGATNTEAFF. The full variable domain, with the rest looked up from reference TRBV28 and TRBJ1-1, is DVKVTQSSRYLVKRTGEKVFLECVQDMDHENMFWYRQDPGLGLRLIYFSYDVKMKEKGDIPEGYSVSREKKERFSLILESASTNQTSMYLCASSPTGATNTEAFFGQGTRLTVV.

The genes are TRBV7-2 and TRBJ1-2; D not resolved. This CDR3 has 16 amino acids. The germline V gene has CDR1 SGHTA and CDR2 FQGNSA. Trimming took off 4 bases at V and 8 bases at J, with 23 bases between the two ends. CDR3 sequence: CASSSQTFPTPRGYTF. In nucleotides, the CDR3 is TGTGCCAGCAGCTCCCAGACGTTCCCGACTCCTCGGGGCTACACCTTC.

The chain recombines TRBV2 with TRBJ2-1, with D possibly TRBD1 on 5 matching bases. Germline CDR1 SNHLY, CDR2 FYNNEI. CDR3 length: 13 residues. Trimming left V 5 bases short and J 6 bases short, with 11 bases between. This CDR3 is CASSYDSFNEQFF. CDR3 nucleotide sequence: TGTGCCAGCAGTTATGACAGTTTCAATGAGCAGTTCTTC.

DNA for the CDR3: TGCGCCAGCAGTCAAAGAGGTCCCGATACACTGTTTTTT. Encoded protein: CASSQRGPDTLFF. The chain joins TRBV4-1 to TRBJ1-4; D remains unclear. Trimming pared 6 bases from V and 13 bases from J, leaving 18 bases between. The CDR3 consists of 13 residues. In germline, CDR1 is MGHRA, CDR2 YSYEKL.